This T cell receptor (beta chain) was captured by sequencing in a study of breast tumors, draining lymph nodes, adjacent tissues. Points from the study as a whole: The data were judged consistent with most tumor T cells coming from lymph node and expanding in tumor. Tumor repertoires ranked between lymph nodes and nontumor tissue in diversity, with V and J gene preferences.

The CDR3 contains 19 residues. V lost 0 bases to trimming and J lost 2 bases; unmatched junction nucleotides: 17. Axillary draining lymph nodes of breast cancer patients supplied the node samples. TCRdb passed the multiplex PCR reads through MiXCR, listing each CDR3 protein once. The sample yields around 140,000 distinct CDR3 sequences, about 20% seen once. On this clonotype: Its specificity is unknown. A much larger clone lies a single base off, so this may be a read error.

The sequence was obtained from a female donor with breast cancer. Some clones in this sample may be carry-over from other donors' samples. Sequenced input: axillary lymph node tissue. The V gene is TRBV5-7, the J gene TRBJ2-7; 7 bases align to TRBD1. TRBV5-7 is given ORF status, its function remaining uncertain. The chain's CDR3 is CASSLVPRDRALAPYEQYF. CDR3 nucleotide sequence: TGTGCCAGCAGCTTGGTTCCACGGGACAGAGCGCTAGCCCCCTACGAGCAGTACTTC.